The 25 T cell receptor beta chains reported below all come from one sample, sequenced in a study of STAT5B mutations in CD4+ large granular lymphocyte leukemia. Profiling relied on immunoSEQ multiplex PCR, and the TCRdb table lists in-frame clones only, not all of them. This sample has 48,000 or so clones; roughly two thirds occur once, and the top ten carry about 1.5%. The specimen was CD4+ T cells from blood buffy coats. These receptors were collected from a human donor in good health.

The rearrangement joins TRBV5-1 to TRBJ2-3, with 10 bases that match TRBD1. The CDR3 totals 15 residues. Germline CDR1 reads SGHRS; CDR2 reads YFSETQ. V shed 8 bases, J shed 4 bases, and the junction held 10 bases outside the gene matches. CDR3 residues: CASQTTGGESDTQYF. The CDR3 DNA reads TGCGCCAGTCAAACGACAGGGGGCGAGTCAGATACGCAGTATTTT.

The chain combines TRBV10-1 with TRBJ2-7; 8 bases map to TRBD1. V was clipped by 2 bases and J by 0 bases; unmatched bases: 0. The CDR3 sequence is 14 residues long. The V gene's germline CDR1 is WNHNN and CDR2 SYGVQD (reference sequence). For the CDR3, the DNA is TGCGCCAGCAGTGAGCAGGGGGCCTCCTACGAGCAGTACGTC. As protein: CASSEQGASYEQYV.

This clone was counted between two and nine times. V is TRBV28 and J is TRBJ1-4; D is undetermined. Trimming pared 4 bases from V and 8 bases from J, leaving 8 bases between. This CDR3 has 12 amino acids. Germline V CDR1 and CDR2: MDHEN, SYDVKM. This CDR3 reads CASSSPGEKLFF. CDR3 bases: TGTGCCAGCAGTTCCCCCGGGGAAAAACTGTTTTTT.

This clone was found a few times. V is TRBV21-1 and J is TRBJ1-5. TRBV21-1 is classified as a pseudogene. The CDR3 length is 12 residues. CDR3 protein: CASSNCGRPQHF. As DNA, the CDR3 is TGTGCCAGCAGCAATTGCGGCCGGCCCCAGCATTTT.

This clone showed up just a few times. The rearrangement joins TRBV27 to TRBJ1-2; D gene unclear. V shed 5 bases and J shed 0 bases, with 7 bases lying between them. This CDR3 comprises 13 residues. Germline V gene data show CDR1 as MNHEY and CDR2 as SMNVEV (reference sequence). Here the CDR3 DNA reads TGTGCCAGCAGTCCCCAAGCTAACTATGGCTACACCTTC. It specifies CASSPQANYGYTF.

V is TRBV5-1 and J is TRBJ2-2, with D possibly matching TRBD2 (6 bases). V dropped 2 bases and J dropped 3 bases, with 23 bases sitting between them. Germline V gene data show CDR1 as SGHRS and CDR2 as YFSETQ. The length of the CDR3 is 19 residues. Here the CDR3 DNA reads TGCGCCAGCAGCTTTCAACCGGTAACTAGCTGGGGCGACACCGGGGAGCTGTTTTTT. It translates to CASSFQPVTSWGDTGELFF.

The chain joins TRBV28 to TRBJ1-6, with 8 nucleotides matching TRBD1. The CDR3 sequence is 16 residues long. With V trimmed by 8 bases and J by 9 bases, 15 bases remained unmatched. In germline, CDR1 is MDHEN, CDR2 SYDVKM. This CDR3 reads CASSKKGQGWGSPLHF. CDR3 DNA sequence: TGTGCCAGCTCGAAAAAAGGACAGGGTTGGGGTTCACCCCTCCACTTT.

The chain combines TRBV9 with TRBJ2-2, with D perhaps matching TRBD2 (7 bases). Trimming left V 0 bases short and J 7 bases short, with 16 bases between. Per germline, CDR1 SGDLS and CDR2 YYNGEE. The CDR3 loop spans 16 amino acids. CDR3 DNA: TGTGCCAGCAGCGTAGATTGGGGGGGCACGGGCGGGGAGCTGTTTTTT. Translated: CASSVDWGGTGGELFF.

The V and J genes are TRBV30 and TRBJ2-5; D may match TRBD1 or TRBD2 (7 bases each). Trimming removed 3 bases from V and 3 bases from J, with 17 bases in between. The germline V gene encodes CDR1 GTSNPN and CDR2 SVGIG (reference sequence). This CDR3 has 15 residues. CDR3 amino acids: CAWSKGGGLEETQYF. The CDR3 bases are TGTGCCTGGAGCAAGGGAGGGGGCTTGGAAGAGACCCAGTACTTC. The full variable domain, with the rest looked up from reference TRBV30 and TRBJ2-5, is SQTIHQWPATLVQPVGSPLSLECTVEGTSNPNLYWYRQAAGRGLQLLFYSVGIGQISSEVPQNLSASRPQDRQFILSSKKLLLSDSGFYLCAWSKGGGLEETQYFGPGTRLLVL.

The chain links TRBV2 to TRBJ1-2; D not certain. This CDR3 has 11 amino acids. Trimming took off 11 bases at V and 1 base at J, with 8 bases between the two ends. Per germline, CDR1 SNHLY and CDR2 FYNNEI. The CDR3 reads CAVGDNYGYTF. The DNA of the CDR3 is TGTGCCGTTGGGGATAACTATGGCTACACCTTC.

The chain combines TRBV7-6 with TRBJ2-5; TRBD2 matches 8 bases. From germline, CDR1 is SGHVS and CDR2 FNYEAQ. The CDR3 runs to 17 residues. Germline trimming cut 4 bases from V and 5 bases from J; bases unmatched to any gene: 15. This CDR3 is CASSSNPGLAGRETQYF. In DNA, the CDR3 is TGTGCCAGCAGCTCGAACCCTGGACTAGCTGGCCGCGAGACCCAGTACTTC.

This sequence joins TRBV5-4 and TRBJ1-2; D may be TRBD1 (5 bases). Trimming left V 0 bases short and J 2 bases short, with 11 bases between. The germline CDR1 and CDR2 sequences are SGHNT and YYREEE (reference sequence). The CDR3 consists of 15 residues. CDR3 residues: CASSLAGAGNYGYTF. DNA for the CDR3: TGTGCCAGCAGCTTGGCCGGGGCCGGGAACTATGGCTACACCTTC.

The gene calls are TRBV20-1 and TRBJ1-2; the D is unclear. Between the trimmed V and J ends, which lost 3 bases and 8 bases, there was a span of 10 bases. CDR3 length: 11 residues. The germline V gene has CDR1 DFQATT and CDR2 SNEGSKA (reference sequence). The CDR3 DNA follows: TGCAGTGCTAGGGGTTGGGAAGGCTACACCTTC. This gives the protein CSARGWEGYTF.

The CDR3 protein is CASRRLAGEYEQYV. CDR3 nucleotide sequence: TGTGCCAGCAGACGCCTAGCGGGGGAATACGAGCAGTACGTC. The chain has TRBV6-6 and TRBJ2-7; 10 nucleotides align to TRBD2. The CDR3 spans 14 residues. The trim removed 6 bases at V and 4 bases at J, leaving 6 bases unmatched. In germline, CDR1 is MNHNY, CDR2 SVGAGI (reference sequence).

This clone was seen a handful of times. V usage is TRBV7-2 and J usage is TRBJ1-6; no reliable D call. CDR1 and CDR2 (germline): SGHTA, FQGNSA. The CDR3 loop spans 14 amino acids. The V end was cut by 2 bases, the J end by 6 bases, with 8 bases between. The CDR3 DNA sequence: TGTGCCAGCAGCTTAAAGGGCTCTAATTCACCCCTCCACTTT. Protein sequence: CASSLKGSNSPLHF.

The rearrangement joins TRBV29-1 to TRBJ1-4; 7 bases fit TRBD1. Trimming cost V 7 bases and J 3 bases; bases outside gene matches: 8. CDR1 is SQVTM, CDR2 ANQGSEA, per germline. CDR3 length: 14 amino acids. The CDR3 is CSALGTAPNEKLFF. CDR3 coding DNA: TGCAGCGCACTAGGGACAGCCCCTAATGAAAAACTGTTTTTT.

The gene calls are TRBV10-3 and TRBJ2-2, with 8 bases lining up with TRBD1. J lost 7 bases, V lost 4 bases, and 8 bases had no gene match. Germline V gives CDR1 ENHRY, CDR2 SYGVKD. The CDR3 length is 15 residues. The CDR3 here is CAISVSDRAGGELFF. In DNA, the CDR3 is TGTGCCATCAGTGTTTCGGACAGGGCGGGCGGGGAGCTGTTTTTT.

This chain joins TRBV11-2 and TRBJ2-7, with D possibly being TRBD1 (5 bases). Germline V gene sequence: CDR1 SGHAT, CDR2 FQNNGV. The CDR3 runs 15 residues. Trimming stripped 4 bases from V and 2 bases from J, with 15 bases between. The chain's CDR3 is CASSSEGVGPYEQYF. CDR3 DNA: TGTGCCAGCAGCTCCGAAGGGGTCGGACCCTACGAGCAGTACTTC.

There are a few counts of this clone. The V gene is TRBV7-9, the J gene TRBJ1-4, with D perhaps matching TRBD1 (5 bases). Looked up from germline, CDR1 is SEHNR and CDR2 is FQNEAQ (reference sequence). The CDR3 spans 14 residues. V lost 3 bases to trimming and J lost 8 bases, with 13 bases between them. The CDR3 DNA reads TGTGCCAGCAGCTTTTCGGGGCTAGGGGAAAAACTGTTTTTT. This gives the protein CASSFSGLGEKLFF. Drawing the rest from reference TRBV7-9 and TRBJ1-4, the complete variable domain is DTGVSQNPRHKITKRGQNVTFRCDPISEHNRLYWYRQTLGQGPEFLTYFQNEAQLEKSRLLSDRFSAERPKGSFSTLEIQRTEQGDSAMYLCASSFSGLGEKLFFGSGTQLSVL.

The chain couples TRBV9 to TRBJ2-3; 10 bases agree with TRBD2. With V trimmed by 4 bases and J by 1 base, 9 bases remained unmatched. CDR1 is SGDLS and CDR2 is YYNGEE in the germline V gene. The CDR3 sequence is 17 residues long. CDR3 coding DNA: TGTGCCAGCAGCCGTGGGACCGGGACTAGCGGCACAGATACGCAGTATTTT. The encoded protein is CASSRGTGTSGTDTQYF. The whole variable domain, remainder taken from reference TRBV9 and TRBJ2-3, is DSGVTQTPKHLITATGQRVTLRCSPRSGDLSVYWYQQSLDQGLQFLIQYYNGEERAKGNILERFSAQQFPDLHSELNLSSLELGDSALYFCASSRGTGTSGTDTQYFGPGTRLTVL.

The genes are TRBV7-9 and TRBJ2-7, with D uncertain. There are 12 residues in the CDR3. Germline CDR1 reads SEHNR; CDR2 reads FQNEAQ (reference sequence). V was cut by 5 bases and J by 0 bases, with 5 bases left in between. CDR3 DNA sequence: TGTGCCAGCAGCCCTGTCTCCTACGAGCAGTACTTC. Protein: CASSPVSYEQYF.

The chain carries TRBV7-8 and TRBJ2-5; tentative D call: TRBD1 (5 bases). The V end lost 4 bases, the J end lost 2 bases, and 8 bases lay between the germline ends. There are 13 residues in the CDR3. Germline V lookup: CDR1 SGHVS, CDR2 FQNEAQ. This chain's CDR3 is CASSSTVQETQYF. The CDR3 bases are TGTGCCAGCAGCTCGACAGTACAAGAGACCCAGTACTTC.

The chain couples TRBV9 to TRBJ2-7; 8 positions match TRBD2. The trim removed 4 bases at V and 5 bases at J, leaving 14 bases unmatched. CDR1 is SGDLS and CDR2 is YYNGEE in the germline V gene. This CDR3 has 16 residues. The CDR3 reads CASSPSPGTRSDEQYF. The CDR3 DNA is TGTGCCAGCAGCCCAAGTCCCGGGACTAGGTCCGACGAGCAGTACTTC.

J is TRBJ2-1 and V is TRBV6-1, with D tentatively TRBD1 (7 bases). Trimming shortened V by 7 bases and J by 5 bases, and 15 bases separated the two germline ends. The CDR3 totals 14 residues. Germline loops: CDR1 MNHNS, CDR2 SASEGT. DNA for the CDR3: TGTGCCAGCAACTCGGGGGACAGTAACAATGAGCAGTTCTTC. This encodes CASNSGDSNNEQFF.

The chain carries TRBV9 and TRBJ1-3; D might be TRBD1 (6 bases). The germline V gene has CDR1 SGDLS and CDR2 YYNGEE. The V end lost 0 bases, the J end lost 2 bases, and 12 bases lay between the germline ends. This CDR3 has 16 amino acids. CDR3 amino acids: CASSVEPTGPGNTIYF. The CDR3 DNA reads TGTGCCAGCAGCGTAGAGCCAACAGGGCCTGGAAACACCATATATTTT.